A selection of T cell receptor beta chains follows, all from one sample in a study of blood T cell repertoires in COVID-19. The method was immunoSEQ multiplex PCR; TCRdb's version includes in-frame clones alone and lacks a portion of them. The sample holds under 250,000 clones; 84% are singletons and the top ten take about 4%. Sequencing was performed on peripheral blood. The receptors shown here come from a man aged 45-65 years with acute or convalescent COVID-19. CDR3s include the opening cysteine and the closing phenylalanine or tryptophan. The D gene is left open where the match is weak. Clone size is given for some rows only: seen once, a few or many times, or a class if the clone is expanded.

j_gene | abundance | d_gene | v_gene | CDR3nt | CDR3aa
TRBJ1-4 | . | TRBD1 | TRBV3-1/TRBV3-2 | TGTGCCAGCAGCGAGGACAGGGGGCTTAAAAAACTGTTTTTT | CASSEDRGLKKLFF
TRBJ1-6 | . | . | TRBV6-5 | TGTGCCAGTGCCGGTGGTTCACCCCTCCACTTT | CASAGGSPLHF
TRBJ1-2 | . | TRBD1 | TRBV18 | TGTGCCAGCTCACCCGATCAGGGGGCTAACTATGGCTACACCTTC | CASSPDQGANYGYTF
TRBJ1-4 | few | TRBD1 | TRBV27 | TGTGCCAGCAGCTCTTGGACAGGGGGCGAAAAACTGTTTTTT | CASSSWTGGEKLFF
TRBJ1-2 | . | TRBD1 | TRBV10-3 | TGTGCCATCAGACTAGACCGGGACAGGCTCTATGGCTACACCTTC | CAIRLDRDRLYGYTF
TRBJ2-7 | . | . | TRBV3-1/TRBV3-2 | TGTGCCAGCAGCCAAGGGAGGAACTACGAGCAGTACTTC | CASSQGRNYEQYF
TRBJ1-5 | . | TRBD1 | TRBV5-1 | TGCGCCAGCAGCACCGGGGACAGGGGAGGGGATCAGCCCCAGCATTTT | CASSTGDRGGDQPQHF
TRBJ1-1 | few | . | TRBV10-3 | TGTGCCACCGGGGCGGGGCAGGACACTGAAGCTTTCTTT | CATGAGQDTEAFF
TRBJ1-1 | . | TRBD1 | TRBV19 | TGTGCCAGTAGTTCCCCGGACAGGATGAACACTGAAGCTTTCTTT | CASSSPDRMNTEAFF
TRBJ1-4 | . | . | TRBV5-1 | TGCGCCAGCAGCCCCTCAGGGGCTACAACTAATGAAAAACTGTTTTTT | CASSPSGATTNEKLFF
TRBJ1-2 | . | . | TRBV18 | TGTGCCAGCTCACCTTCCCCAGGGTACGATGTCTATGGCTACACCTTC | CASSPSPGYDVYGYTF
TRBJ2-7 | . | TRBD1 | TRBV12-3/TRBV12-4 | TGTGCCAGCAGCACCTGGGACAGGGACGAGCAGTACTTC | CASSTWDRDEQYF
TRBJ2-1 | once | TRBD2 | TRBV29-1 | TGCAGCGTTGGTGGGACTAGCGGCTCCTACAATGAGCAGTTCTTC | CSVGGTSGSYNEQFF
TRBJ2-3 | . | . | TRBV9 | TGTGCCAGCAGCACATCAGACACAGATACGCAGTATTTT | CASSTSDTDTQYF
TRBJ2-3 | . | . | TRBV13 | TGTGCCAGCAGCCCCTTGGGGAGGAGCACAGATACGCAGTATTTT | CASSPLGRSTDTQYF
TRBJ1-4 | . | TRBD1 | TRBV9 | TGTGCCAGCAGCCCGACAGGGGCAGTAGATGAAAAACTGTTTTTT | CASSPTGAVDEKLFF
TRBJ1-2 | . | TRBD1 | TRBV5-4 | TGTGCCAGCAGCGGAGGGACAGCGGGCTATGGCTACACCTTC | CASSGGTAGYGYTF
TRBJ1-6 | . | TRBD1 | TRBV10-3 | TGTGCCATCACTCAACCGGGACAGGGAAATTCACCCCTCCACTTT | CAITQPGQGNSPLHF
TRBJ1-5 | few | . | TRBV28 | TGTGCCAGCAGTTCCTCAGGGGTAGGGAATCAGCCCCAGCATTTT | CASSSSGVGNQPQHF
TRBJ1-6 | . | TRBD1 | TRBV5-6 | TGTGCCAGCAGCGGGACCGGGACAGGGGACTCACCCCTCCACTTT | CASSGTGTGDSPLHF
TRBJ1-2 | . | . | TRBV11-2 | TGTGCCAGCAGCCCCCTTGGCCGTGGCTACACCTTC | CASSPLGRGYTF
TRBJ2-1 | . | TRBD2 | TRBV9 | TGTGCCAGCAGCACCGGACTAGCGGGGTACAATGAGCAGTTCTTC | CASSTGLAGYNEQFF
TRBJ2-7 | . | . | TRBV6-6 | TGTGCCAGCAGGTACCCCGAGGGCAGGGAGGACTACGAGCAGTACTTC | CASRYPEGREDYEQYF
TRBJ2-7 | . | . | TRBV2 | TGTGCCAGCCGGTGGACAGTAACCACCTACGAGCAGTACTTC | CASRWTVTTYEQYF
TRBJ2-7 | . | . | TRBV30 | TGTGCCTGGAGTGTAGACAGCTCCTACGAGCAGTACTTC | CAWSVDSSYEQYF
TRBJ1-5 | . | . | TRBV27 | TGTGCCAGCAGTTTCTTCGGTAGCAATCAGCCCCAGCATTTT | CASSFFGSNQPQHF
TRBJ2-3 | few | TRBD2 | TRBV5-1 | TGCGCCAGCCGGACTAGCGGGAGTTTAGATACGCAGTATTTT | CASRTSGSLDTQYF
TRBJ1-4 | . | TRBD1 | TRBV27 | TGTGCCAGCAGTTCCAAAAACCTCCGGGACAGGGGGTTTGCAACTAATGAAAAACTGTTTTTT | CASSSKNLRDRGFATNEKLFF
TRBJ1-2 | . | TRBD1 | TRBV27 | TGTGCCAGCAGTTCTGGGACAGGGGGCGGCTACACCTTC | CASSSGTGGGYTF
TRBJ1-1 | once | . | TRBV7-8 | TGTGCCAGCAGCTTAGCGCTGCGTTCCAGGGCCTCTGAAGCTTTCTTT | CASSLALRSRASEAFF
TRBJ2-1 | . | . | TRBV6-5 | TGTGCCAGCAGTAACACAAACCAGCAGTTCTTC | CASSNTNQQFF
TRBJ2-6 | . | TRBD1 | TRBV4-1 | TGCGCCAGCAGCCCCCGACAGGGCAGAATTGATGCTGGGGCCAACGTCCTGACTTTC | CASSPRQGRIDAGANVLTF
TRBJ2-3 | . | TRBD2 | TRBV7-2 | TGTGCCAGCAGCTTAACTAGCGGCACAGATACGCAGTATTTT | CASSLTSGTDTQYF
TRBJ2-3 | . | . | TRBV19 | TGTGCCAGTAGTCAGGGATTCACAGATACGCAGTATTTT | CASSQGFTDTQYF
TRBJ1-2 | . | . | TRBV29-1 | TGCAGCGTTGTTCTGGGCAATGGCTACACCTTC | CSVVLGNGYTF
TRBJ1-3 | . | . | TRBV5-5 | TGTGCCAGCAGCTTGGAGGCCAGGGGTGTCGGAAACACCATATATTTT | CASSLEARGVGNTIYF
TRBJ2-2 | . | TRBD1 | TRBV27 | TGTGCCAGCAGTTTAAGGGGGCAGAACACCGGGGAGCTGTTTTTT | CASSLRGQNTGELFF
TRBJ1-5 | . | . | TRBV7-2 | TGTGCCAGCAGCCCGGACAGAACTATTCAGCCCCAGCATTTT | CASSPDRTIQPQHF
TRBJ2-7 | . | TRBD1 | TRBV6-5 | TGTGCCAGCAGCTGGACCGGGACAGGGCAATACGAGCAGTACTTC | CASSWTGTGQYEQYF
TRBJ1-5 | few | . | TRBV7-9 | TGTGCCAGCAGCGGGGGCCGCATCAATCAGCCCCAGCATTTT | CASSGGRINQPQHF
TRBJ1-1 | . | TRBD1 | TRBV6-5 | TGTGCCAGCAGTTACGCCAGGGACAGGGGGGGGTCTGAAGCTTTCTTT | CASSYARDRGGSEAFF
TRBJ2-7 | . | TRBD1 | TRBV7-3 | TGTGCCAGCAGCCGCGACAGGGGTTCCTACGAGCAGTACTTC | CASSRDRGSYEQYF
TRBJ2-5 | . | . | TRBV9 | TGTGCCAGCAGCGTAGCCGGAACCCACAGGGCCGGTGAGACCCAGTACTTC | CASSVAGTHRAGETQYF
TRBJ2-1 | . | TRBD1 | TRBV6-5 | TGTGCCAGCAGCAGGGACAGGTCGGGGTACAATGAGCAGTTCTTC | CASSRDRSGYNEQFF
TRBJ2-2 | . | TRBD1 | TRBV5-1 | TGCGCCAGCAGCCTGTGGACAGGTGGGACCGGGGAGCTGTTTTTT | CASSLWTGGTGELFF
TRBJ1-5 | . | . | TRBV12-5 | TGTGCTAGTGGTTTACATAGCAATCAGCCCCAGCATTTT | CASGLHSNQPQHF
TRBJ1-3 | . | . | TRBV12-3/TRBV12-4 | TGTGCCAGCAGTTTCGGCGGCACCATATATTTT | CASSFGGTIYF
TRBJ1-2 | . | . | TRBV19 | TGTGCCAGTAGTACCAGGCGCCCGGACTCCTCTCGCTCTCGGGGCTACACCTTC | CASSTRRPDSSRSRGYTF
TRBJ2-7 | few | TRBD2 | TRBV7-9 | TGTGCCAGCAGCAAACGGACTAGCGGTAACTACGAGCAGTACTTC | CASSKRTSGNYEQYF
TRBJ1-6 | . | . | TRBV19 | TGTGCCAGTAGTATAGCTCACGGAGATCGCTCACCCCTCCACTTT | CASSIAHGDRSPLHF
TRBJ2-2 | . | . | TRBV15 | TGTGCCACCAGCAGAGGGGCAGATTTGGCCGGGGAGCTGTTTTTT | CATSRGADLAGELFF